Presented here are 28 T cell receptor beta chains from one specimen sequenced in a study of blood T cell repertoires in COVID-19. The table came from immunoSEQ multiplex PCR; TCRdb's copy has only in-frame clones and leaves some out. Among around 140,000 clones listed, just over 85% were seen once. The specimen sequenced was peripheral blood. These receptors all stem from a woman aged 55-69 years with acute or convalescent COVID-19.

This sequence joins TRBV15 and TRBJ2-6; D is possibly TRBD2 (5 bases). There are 18 residues in the CDR3. Germline CDR1 LNHNV, CDR2 YYDKDF (reference sequence). V shed 1 base and J shed 2 bases, with 15 bases lying between them. The CDR3 bases are TGTGCCACCAGCAGAGGGTCGCGAGACGGGGCTGGGGCCAACGTCCTGACTTTC. It translates to CATSRGSRDGAGANVLTF.

This chain joins TRBV10-2 and TRBJ2-5; 13 nucleotides line up with TRBD2. Germline V gene sequence: CDR1 WSHSY, CDR2 SAAADI. The CDR3 has 15 amino acids. Trimming cost V 6 bases and J 4 bases; bases outside gene matches: 5. For the CDR3, the DNA is TGCGCCAGCAGCGGGACTAGCGGGGTCCGAGAGACCCAGTACTTC. Protein product: CASSGTSGVRETQYF.

The rearrangement uses TRBV5-1 and TRBJ2-7; 8 nucleotides match TRBD1. The CDR3 has 15 residues. J was trimmed by 3 bases and V by 0 bases; bases with no gene match: 5. Germline V gene data show CDR1 as SGHRS and CDR2 as YFSETQ. CDR3 sequence reads: CASSLGPTGDYEQYF. The DNA of the CDR3 is TGCGCCAGCAGCTTGGGCCCGACAGGGGACTACGAGCAGTACTTC.

V and J are TRBV5-1 and TRBJ2-3; a weak D match, TRBD1 (5 bases). The length of the CDR3 is 15 residues. Germline CDR1 is SGHRS and CDR2 is YFSETQ. Trimming took 0 bases from V and 2 from J, leaving 10 bases between them. CDR3 protein: CASSLDRPATDTQYF. The CDR3 coding sequence is TGCGCCAGCAGCTTGGACAGGCCAGCCACAGATACGCAGTATTTT.

DNA for the CDR3: TGTGCCAGCAGCCGACGGGACATTGTCTACACCTTC. Its protein product is CASSRRDIVYTF. The rearrangement joins TRBV12-3 or TRBV12-4 to TRBJ1-2, with D perhaps TRBD1 (6 bases). Trimming pared 6 bases from V and 10 bases from J, leaving 15 bases between. The CDR3 sequence is 12 residues long.

The V and J genes are TRBV4-1 and TRBJ2-7; D gene uncertain. In germline, CDR1 is MGHRA, CDR2 YSYEKL. This CDR3 contains 13 residues. Trimming left V 4 bases short and J 3 bases short, with 10 bases between. Here the CDR3 DNA reads TGCGCCAGCAGCCCGGCGGCCTTCTACGAGCAGTACTTC. It translates to CASSPAAFYEQYF.

This sequence joins TRBV9 and TRBJ1-1; 8 nucleotides line up with TRBD1. This CDR3 is built from 15 residues. Germline trimming cut 4 bases from V and 2 bases from J; bases unmatched to any gene: 7. Germline CDR1 and CDR2: SGDLS and YYNGEE. As DNA, the CDR3 is TGTGCCAGCAGCATAGGAGACAGGGGCAACACTGAAGCTTTCTTT. Translated: CASSIGDRGNTEAFF.

V gene TRBV5-1 combines with J gene TRBJ1-3; D is ambiguous. The ends were cut back, 4 bases at V and 6 bases at J, with 14 bases in the middle. The CDR3 sequence is 14 residues long. CDR1 is SGHRS, CDR2 YFSETQ, per germline. This chain's CDR3 is CASSVLGVENTIYF. The CDR3 coding sequence is TGCGCCAGCAGCGTCCTCGGGGTTGAAAACACCATATATTTT.

A word on this clone: Germline is not matched at one junction end, which may reflect a read error. The rearrangement uses TRBV7-7 and TRBJ2-1; 10 nucleotides match TRBD2. The CDR3 has 15 residues. Germline CDR1 is SSHAT and CDR2 is FNYEAQ (reference sequence). The CDR3 region has the DNA TGTGCTAGCAGCTTAGAGCGGGGGGGTGACAATGAGCAGTTCTTC. Translated, it gives CASSLERGGDNEQFF. Based on the CDR3 plus reference TRBV7-7 and TRBJ2-1, the full variable domain is GAGVSQSPRYKVTKRGQDVTLRCDPISSHATLYWYQQALGQGPEFLTYFNYEAQPDKSGLPSDRFSAERPEGSISTLTIQRTEQRDSAMYRCASSLERGGDNEQFFGPGTRLTVL.

The chain joins TRBV7-2 to TRBJ2-5, with D maybe TRBD2 (5 bases). This CDR3 comprises 14 residues. Trimming removed 8 bases at V and 1 base at J, with 14 bases between. The germline gives CDR1 SGHTA, CDR2 FQGNSA. CDR3 DNA sequence: TGTGCCAGCCGGAGCGGACGGGGCCAAGAGACCCAGTACTTC. As protein: CASRSGRGQETQYF.

This clone turned up a few times. The V and J genes are TRBV5-5 and TRBJ2-7; TRBD2 agrees at 9 bases. The CDR3 loop spans 15 amino acids. Germline lookup yields CDR1 SGHKS and CDR2 YYEKEE (reference sequence). With V trimmed by 0 bases and J by 1 base, 2 bases remained unmatched. CDR3 residues: CASSLVSGGSYEQYF. The CDR3 region has the DNA TGTGCCAGCAGCTTGGTTAGCGGGGGATCCTACGAGCAGTACTTC.

The chain employs TRBV3-1 (or the pseudogene TRBV3-2) and TRBJ1-3; 9 bases map to TRBD1. J gave up 5 bases and V 6 bases, and 14 bases lay outside the gene matches. The germline CDR1 and CDR2 sequences are LGHDT and YNNKEL (reference sequence). CDR3 length: 17 residues. CDR3 nucleotides: TGTGCCAGCAGGGGAGGGGACAGGGTATGTTCACGAAACACCATATATTTT. Amino acid sequence: CASRGGDRVCSRNTIYF.

The V call is TRBV7-9, the J call TRBJ2-5; D gene unclear. The CDR3 runs 15 residues. Germline CDR1 and CDR2: SEHNR and FQNEAQ (reference sequence). V dropped 0 bases and J dropped 3 bases, with 11 bases sitting between them. CDR3 sequence (DNA): TGTGCCAGCAGCTTAGCAAGACTCGTGAAAGAGACCCAGTACTTC. Its translation is CASSLARLVKETQYF.

The gene calls are TRBV30 and TRBJ1-1; no firm D call. The germline CDR1 and CDR2 sequences are GTSNPN and SVGIG (reference sequence). CDR3 size: 11 residues. Trimming pared 5 bases from V and 4 bases from J, leaving 8 bases between. Here the CDR3 reads CAWEATTEAFF. The CDR3 bases are TGTGCCTGGGAGGCAACCACTGAAGCTTTCTTT.

The chain carries TRBV28 and TRBJ2-5; 7 nucleotides match TRBD1. This CDR3 is 14 amino acids long. J lost 5 bases, V lost 3 bases, and 6 bases had no gene match. Germline values: CDR1 MDHEN, CDR2 SYDVKM. CDR3 residues: CASSFWDRGETQYF. CDR3 DNA: TGTGCCAGCAGTTTTTGGGACAGAGGGGAGACCCAGTACTTC.

The sample holds a few counts of this clone. The chain links TRBV15 to TRBJ2-2; D is unresolved. V was clipped by 5 bases and J by 4 bases, with 11 bases between them. This CDR3 is 14 amino acids long. Germline loops: CDR1 LNHNV, CDR2 YYDKDF (reference sequence). CDR3 bases: TGTGCCACCAGCCCGGCGGCGGTCACCGGGGAGCTGTTTTTT. Its protein product is CATSPAAVTGELFF.

The chain has TRBV7-8 and TRBJ1-3; D is perhaps TRBD1 (6 bases). This CDR3 contains 16 residues. Germline V lookup: CDR1 SGHVS, CDR2 FQNEAQ. The ends were cut back, 2 bases at V and 2 bases at J, with 13 bases in the middle. CDR3 sequence (DNA): TGTGCCAGCAGCTTAAGTAAGGGGGACCCTGGAAACACCATATATTTT. Protein: CASSLSKGDPGNTIYF. The entire variable domain, with the rest obtained from reference TRBV7-8 and TRBJ1-3, is as follows: GAGVSQSPRYKVAKRGQDVALRCDPISGHVSLFWYQQALGQGPEFLTYFQNEAQLDKSGLPSDRFFAERPEGSVSTLKIQRTQQEDSAVYLCASSLSKGDPGNTIYFGEGSWLTVV.

This clone was counted only a few times. CDR3 nucleotides: TGTGCCAGTAGACCTTTTCAGGGGCATTATGGCTACACCTTC. Translation: CASRPFQGHYGYTF. This chain joins TRBV19 and TRBJ1-2; D may be TRBD1 (6 bases). CDR3 length: 14 residues. The germline V gene encodes CDR1 LNHDA and CDR2 SQIVND (reference sequence). Trimming took off 6 bases at V and 5 bases at J, with 16 bases between the two ends.

The CDR3 loop is CASSISAGLNTEAFF. The DNA for the CDR3 is TGTGCCAGTAGTATCTCAGCAGGGTTGAACACTGAAGCTTTCTTT. The genes are TRBV19 and TRBJ1-1; D may be TRBD1 (5 bases). Germline values: CDR1 LNHDA, CDR2 SQIVND (reference sequence). This CDR3 spans 15 amino acids. V was cut by 3 bases and J by 0 bases, with 11 bases left in between.

The chain links TRBV18 to TRBJ1-3, with 7 positions matching TRBD1. This CDR3 spans 18 amino acids. J was trimmed by 0 bases and V by 2 bases; bases with no gene match: 10. The germline CDR1 and CDR2 sequences are KGHSH and LQKENI. CDR3 amino acids: CASSPDRQGLSSGNTIYF. CDR3 sequence (DNA): TGTGCCAGCTCACCAGATCGACAGGGACTTAGCTCTGGAAACACCATATATTTT. The whole variable domain, filled in from reference TRBV18 and TRBJ1-3, reads NAGVMQNPRHLVRRRGQEARLRCSPMKGHSHVYWYRQLPEEGLKFMVYLQKENIIDESGMPKERFSAEFPKEGPSILRIQQVVRGDSAAYFCASSPDRQGLSSGNTIYFGEGSWLTVV.

The CDR3 spells CASSPATGVNSPLHF. The CDR3, as DNA: TGTGCCAGCAGCCCGGCGACAGGGGTAAATTCACCCCTCCACTTT. This rearrangement joins TRBV5-4 to TRBJ1-6; 8 bases match TRBD1. J lost 7 bases, V lost 4 bases, and 7 bases had no gene match. CDR1 is SGHNT and CDR2 is YYREEE in the germline V gene (reference sequence). The CDR3 covers 15 residues.

The chain couples TRBV9 to TRBJ2-5; 7 positions agree with TRBD2. V lost 3 bases and J lost 2; bases outside the gene matches: 7. CDR1 is SGDLS and CDR2 is YYNGEE in the germline V gene. CDR3 length: 15 residues. As DNA, the CDR3 is TGTGCCAGCAGCGCGCTCGGGGGGACGCAAGAGACCCAGTACTTC. It specifies CASSALGGTQETQYF.

The chain has TRBV9 and TRBJ2-1; TRBD1 agrees at 9 bases. CDR1 SGDLS and CDR2 YYNGEE come from the germline V gene. V shed 0 bases, J shed 3 bases, and the junction held 4 bases outside the gene matches. The CDR3 is 16 amino acids. The CDR3 sequence: CASSVGGTGLYNEQFF. The CDR3 DNA is TGTGCCAGCAGCGTAGGTGGGACAGGGCTCTACAATGAGCAGTTCTTC.

The CDR3 sequence: CAVGIGSYNEQFF. Here the CDR3 DNA reads TGTGCCGTGGGCATAGGTTCCTACAATGAGCAGTTCTTC. The chain couples TRBV10-3 to TRBJ2-1; no clear D gene. The V end was cut by 11 bases, the J end by 1 base, with 12 bases between. The CDR3 is made up of 13 amino acids. Germline CDR1 is ENHRY and CDR2 is SYGVKD.

This chain links TRBV6-6 with TRBJ1-4; TRBD1 agrees at 7 bases. CDR1 and CDR2 from the germline V gene are MNHNY and SVGAGI (reference sequence). CDR3 length: 15 amino acids. With 5 bases clipped from V and 5 bases from J, the junction kept 8 bases outside the gene matches. In DNA form, the CDR3 reads TGTGCCAGCAGTGCCCGGGACAGTTTAAATGAAAAACTGTTTTTT. Protein sequence: CASSARDSLNEKLFF.

The chain combines TRBV6-5 with TRBJ2-2; D remains unclear. CDR1 and CDR2 (germline): MNHEY, SVGAGI. The V end was cut by 6 bases, the J end by 3 bases, with 14 bases between. This CDR3 has 15 amino acids. The CDR3 nucleotides read TGTGCCAGCAGAGCTCGGAACAGCTACACCGGGGAGCTGTTTTTT. Its protein is CASRARNSYTGELFF.

V is TRBV6-6 and J is TRBJ1-2; the D gene is possibly TRBD1 (5 bases). V was pared by 3 bases and J by 4 bases, with 12 bases between. The germline CDR1 and CDR2 sequences are MNHNY and SVGAGI (reference sequence). This CDR3 comprises 14 residues. The CDR3 nucleotides read TGTGCCAGCAGTTATGACGGGGGTCGCTATGGCTACACCTTC. As protein: CASSYDGGRYGYTF.

This sequence joins TRBV6-5 and TRBJ2-5; D is unclear. V was clipped by 6 bases and J by 0 bases, with 11 bases between them. The CDR3 runs to 14 residues. From germline, CDR1 is MNHEY and CDR2 SVGAGI. CDR3 region: CASSASRYQETQYF. Written as DNA, the CDR3 is TGTGCCAGCAGCGCTAGTAGGTACCAAGAGACCCAGTACTTC.